This T cell receptor beta chain stems from a study of cytomegalovirus exposure and HLA in healthy donors. Turning to the study itself: Roughly 180 million T cells yielded 117 million unique TCR beta sequences in earlier analysis. Overall study findings and caveats: Productive status was seen about 87% or about 30% of the time for most TCR beta V segments in an earlier analysis. The investigators catalogued 164 TCR beta chains as cytomegalovirus-associated.

This PCR relied on a set of 60 Vbeta primers and 13 Jbeta primers. In the original analysis: Unique TCR beta chains totaled some 80 million in a later count, with around 11 million of them shared. Clones were sequenced by immunoSEQ multiplex PCR, and TCRdb holds only the in-frame ones, with some missing. V and J calls and clone size are given by that table; D and trimming were obtained from the DNA. Counted here are around 210,000 clones, 65% to 80% occurring once; the ten biggest clones make up approximately 1.5%. As regards this clone: The target antigen is unknown.

This CDR3 is built from 19 residues. From germline, CDR1 is SGHVS and CDR2 FQNEAQ. Trimming took off 5 bases at V and 0 bases at J, with 23 bases between the two ends. The J gene is TRBJ2-1, the V gene TRBV7-8; a possible D gene is TRBD2 (6 bases). Sequenced material: PBMCs. The receptor was isolated from a man aged 50-59 years in good health and CMV-seronegative. The CDR3 here is CASSPGGLGGVISYNEQFF. Written as DNA, the CDR3 is TGTGCCAGCAGCCCTGGCGGGCTGGGCGGGGTTATCTCCTACAATGAGCAGTTCTTC.